A selection of T cell receptor beta chains follows, all from one sample in a study of regulatory T cells in long-lasting Graves disease. TCRdb itself ran the multiplex PCR reads through MiXCR, one entry per CDR3 protein. The sample includes 600,000 to 800,000 distinct CDR3 sequences, 30% seen only once; the top ten take 35% to 55%. Sequencing used peripheral blood mononuclear cells (PBMCs), obtained when the disease was refractory, from a patient treated with antithyroid drugs. These TCRs come from a female donor with Graves disease. The CDR3 runs from the conserved cysteine through the conserved F or W. D genes are given only for firm matches. Some rows have no size entry. The others give once, few or many, or a class for an expanded clone.

>many|TRBJ1-2|12|-|TRBV11-2
TGTGCCAGCAGCTCCCGGGTCTATGGCTACACCTTC
CASSSRVYGYTF
>many|TRBJ1-2|15|TRBD1|TRBV11-2
TGTGCCAGCAGCTTAGCCAGGACAGGGGGCTATGGCTACACCTTC
CASSLARTGGYGYTF
>-|TRBJ1-2|13|TRBD1|TRBV30
TGTGCCTGGAGTGTAGTAGACAGGGTCCGCTACACCTTC
CAWSVVDRVRYTF
>-|TRBJ1-4|15|-|TRBV5-5
TGTGCCAGCAGCTTGACTGTAATCGGAAATGAAAAACTGTTTTTT
CASSLTVIGNEKLFF
>many|TRBJ1-5|15|-|TRBV12-3/TRBV12-4
TGTGCCAGCAGTTTGAGGCGGATTTATGACCAGCCCCAGCATTTT
CASSLRRIYDQPQHF
>many|TRBJ1-2|11|-|TRBV2
TGTGCCAGCAATTCGGGGTCTGGCTACACCTTC
CASNSGSGYTF
>-|TRBJ2-5|18|TRBD2|TRBV28
TGTGCCAGCAGCGCCGGGACTAGCGGGTGGTCCCGTCAAGAGACCCAGTACTTC
CASSAGTSGWSRQETQYF
>-|TRBJ2-2|16|-|TRBV6-1
TGTGCCAGCAGAACGTATCTAGGGGGGAACACCGGGGAGCTGTTTTTT
CASRTYLGGNTGELFF
>few|TRBJ2-5|13|-|TRBV20-1
TGCAGTGCTAGGGACAGCGCACAAGAGACCCAGTACTTC
CSARDSAQETQYF
>-|TRBJ1-1|16|-|TRBV9
TGTGCCAGCAGCGCCCTGGGGGGGGAAGGGGGCACTGAAGCTTTCTTT
CASSALGGEGGTEAFF
>-|TRBJ1-5|15|-|TRBV3-1
TGTGCCAGCAGCCAAGATGGAGGGGGACATCAGCCCCAGCATTTT
CASSQDGGGHQPQHF
>-|TRBJ1-5|15|-|TRBV20-1
TGCAGTGCTAGAGATCGAGGGCCATACGACCGGCCCCAGCATTTT
CSARDRGPYDRPQHF
>few|TRBJ2-7|13|TRBD1|TRBV29-1
TGCAGCGTTGTAGGGGACAGGTACAACGAGCAGTACTTC
CSVVGDRYNEQYF
>once|TRBJ2-6|18|-|TRBV28
TGTGCCAGCAGCCTGGACGACTTATACAGCTCTGGGGCCAACGTCCTGACTTTC
CASSLDDLYSSGANVLTF
>-|TRBJ1-4|14|-|TRBV28
TGTGCCAGCAGTTTCGATAATTCGGGCGAAAAACTGTTTTTT
CASSFDNSGEKLFF
>many|TRBJ1-4|14|-|TRBV12-3/TRBV12-4
TGTGCCAGCATTCTCAGGGCAACAGATGAAAAACTGTTTTTT
CASILRATDEKLFF
>-|TRBJ1-1|13|-|TRBV5-4
TGTGCCAGCAGCTCGATGGTTAATAGTGAAGCTTTCTTT
CASSSMVNSEAFF
>-|TRBJ1-2|12|TRBD1|TRBV29-1
TGCAGCGTTGAGGGACAGGGGTATGGCTACACCTTC
CSVEGQGYGYTF
>-|TRBJ1-2|15|-|TRBV29-1
TGCAGCGTTGAAGATCTTTTGGGGTCCCGATATGGCTACACCTTC
CSVEDLLGSRYGYTF
>-|TRBJ1-1|14|-|TRBV5-1
TGCGCCAGCAGCTTGGTGGAAGCAGCAGCTGAAGCTTTCTTT
CASSLVEAAAEAFF
>many|TRBJ1-1|13|-|TRBV29-1
TGCAGCGTTGAAAAATCGGTGAACACTGAAGCTTTCTTT
CSVEKSVNTEAFF